The 7 T cell receptor beta chains given below trace back to one sample, sequenced in a study of persistence of HIV-infected CD4 T cells. Stimulation used 8 to 10 ug/mL lysate from CMV-infected fibroblasts. CD40L-negative CD69-negative CD45RO-high memory CD4+ T cells were sorted as populations depleted of antigen-responding cells. Sequencing used immunoSEQ version 4 in survey mode. Produced via immunoSEQ multiplex PCR; TCRdb's table is partial and in-frame only. Of some 48,000 clones detected, about 80% appear once; the ten largest clones hold around 2.9%. These receptors lack a known antigen. The sequences come from CD4+ T cells sorted from PBMCs after roughly 17-hour stimulation, collected from a patient who received antiretroviral therapy. The receptor source for this set is an adult man with HIV who was CMV-seropositive.

The chain recombines TRBV7-2 with TRBJ1-4; TRBD1 matches 8 bases. Germline CDR1 is SGHTA and CDR2 is FQGNSA. J gave up 7 bases and V 5 bases, and 12 bases lay outside the gene matches. The CDR3 is 16 amino acids. CDR3: CASSLGRTGFAEKLFF. As DNA, the CDR3 is TGTGCCAGCAGCCTTGGAAGGACAGGGTTTGCTGAAAAACTGTTTTTT.

V gene TRBV20-1 combines with J gene TRBJ1-2; D remains unclear. The V end was cut by 3 bases, the J end by 4 bases, with 6 bases between. The CDR3 is 11 amino acids. Germline V lookup: CDR1 DFQATT, CDR2 SNEGSKA (reference sequence). CDR3 region: CSARLFYGYTF. For the CDR3, the DNA is TGCAGTGCTAGGCTGTTCTATGGCTACACCTTC.

The table lists this clone with a few counts. In DNA form, the CDR3 reads TGTGCCAGCAGCTTGACAGGGTTTGGAAACACCATATATTTT. Amino acid sequence: CASSLTGFGNTIYF. The genes are TRBV28 and TRBJ1-3, with 7 bases matching TRBD1. The CDR3 length is 14 residues. Germline V gene sequence: CDR1 MDHEN, CDR2 SYDVKM. With V trimmed by 6 bases and J by 3 bases, 5 bases remained unmatched.

The CDR3 nucleotides read TGTGCCAGCAGCCTCTCGGACAGGGGACGCAATCAGCCCCAGCATTTT. It specifies CASSLSDRGRNQPQHF. V gene TRBV3-1 (or the pseudogene TRBV3-2) combines with J gene TRBJ1-5, with 9 bases matching TRBD1. V was clipped by 4 bases and J by 2 bases; unmatched bases: 6. From germline, CDR1 is LGHDT and CDR2 YNNKEL (reference sequence). This CDR3 has 16 amino acids.

This rearrangement joins TRBV12-3 or TRBV12-4 to TRBJ1-2; D gene unclear. Trimming took 3 bases from V and 6 from J, leaving 8 bases between them. This CDR3 comprises 12 residues. The CDR3 DNA sequence: TGTGCCAGCAGTTTTTACGTCGATGGCTACACCTTC. As protein: CASSFYVDGYTF.

In DNA form, the CDR3 reads TGTGCCAGCAGCCCCCAGACAGGGATTCTCTACAATGAGCAGTTCTTC. The encoded protein is CASSPQTGILYNEQFF. The chain uses TRBV3-1 (or the pseudogene TRBV3-2) and TRBJ2-1; 7 bases fit TRBD1. The CDR3 has 16 residues. Germline CDR1 reads LGHDT; CDR2 reads YNNKEL (reference sequence). With 4 bases clipped from V and 3 bases from J, the junction kept 9 bases outside the gene matches.

The chain recombines TRBV27 with TRBJ2-1; D may correspond to TRBD1 or TRBD2 (7 bases each). CDR1 is MNHEY and CDR2 is SMNVEV in the germline V gene (reference sequence). This CDR3 is built from 14 residues. The V and J ends lost 5 bases and 10 bases respectively, with 18 bases between them. The CDR3 DNA sequence: TGTGCCAGCAGTCGGACAGGCCCCGGGGGGGAGCAGTTCTTC. Protein: CASSRTGPGGEQFF.